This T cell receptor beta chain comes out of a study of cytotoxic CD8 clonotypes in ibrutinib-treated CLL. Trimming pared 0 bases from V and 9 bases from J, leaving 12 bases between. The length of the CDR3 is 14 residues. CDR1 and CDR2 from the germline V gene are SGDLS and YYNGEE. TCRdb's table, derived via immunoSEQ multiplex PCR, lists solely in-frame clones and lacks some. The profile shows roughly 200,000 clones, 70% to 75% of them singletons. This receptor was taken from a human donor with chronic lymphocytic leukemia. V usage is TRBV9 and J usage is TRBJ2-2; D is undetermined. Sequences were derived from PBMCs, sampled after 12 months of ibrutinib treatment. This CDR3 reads CASSVDSLGRELFF. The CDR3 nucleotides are TGTGCCAGCAGCGTAGATTCCCTTGGCCGGGAGCTGTTTTTT.